This passage covers 15 T cell receptor beta chains from one sample sequenced in a study of CD4+ T cells in melanoma. Only in-frame clones appear in the TCRdb table, and some are missing; sequencing was by immunoSEQ multiplex PCR. Counted here are about 110,000 clones, 92% occurring once; the ten biggest clones make up about 3.3%. The sequenced sample was peripheral blood. The receptors originated from a human donor with melanoma.

The chain carries TRBV28 and TRBJ2-7; TRBD2 agrees at 8 bases. This CDR3 contains 14 residues. The J segment lost 3 bases and the V segment lost 5 bases, leaving 6 bases of the junction unmatched. Germline values: CDR1 MDHEN, CDR2 SYDVKM. DNA of the CDR3: TGTGCCAGCAGTGGGCCGGGGGGGTACTACGAGCAGTACTTC. Translation: CASSGPGGYYEQYF.

This sequence joins TRBV19 and TRBJ2-7, with D hard to call. This CDR3 is built from 14 residues. V lost 4 bases to trimming and J lost 7 bases, with 17 bases between them. CDR1 LNHDA and CDR2 SQIVND come from the germline V gene (reference sequence). CDR3 residues: CASSSRIEAWEQYF. The CDR3 DNA is TGTGCCAGTAGTAGCAGAATTGAGGCATGGGAGCAGTACTTC. The complete variable domain, with remaining parts taken from reference TRBV19 and TRBJ2-7, reads DGGITQSPKYLFRKEGQNVTLSCEQNLNHDAMYWYRQDPGQGLRLIYYSQIVNDFQKGDIAEGYSVSREKKESFPLTVTSAQKNPTAFYLCASSSRIEAWEQYFGPGTRLTVT.

CDR3 sequence (DNA): TGTGCCAGCAGCTTACGAGCAGGGGACACAGATACGCAGTATTTT. The encoded protein is CASSLRAGDTDTQYF. The rearrangement joins TRBV7-2 to TRBJ2-3; maybe TRBD1 (6 bases). V was cut by 2 bases and J by 2 bases, with 11 bases left in between. The CDR3 sequence is 15 residues long. CDR1 and CDR2 from the germline V gene are SGHTA and FQGNSA. The variable domain in full, with the rest retrieved from reference TRBV7-2 and TRBJ2-3, is GAGVSQSPSNKVTEKGKDVELRCDPISGHTALYWYRQSLGQGLEFLIYFQGNSAPDKSGLPSDRFSAERTGGSVSTLTIQRTQQEDSAVYLCASSLRAGDTDTQYFGPGTRLTVL.

J is TRBJ1-5 and V is TRBV4-1, with a possible D match to TRBD1 (6 bases). The V gene's germline CDR1 is MGHRA and CDR2 YSYEKL. V lost 1 base and J lost 3, with 10 bases in between. CDR3 length equals 15 residues. CDR3 DNA: TGCGCCAGCAGCCAAGTGGGGGCACCCAATCAGCCCCAGCATTTT. It specifies CASSQVGAPNQPQHF.

Only one count was recorded for this clone. The V and J genes are TRBV11-1 and TRBJ2-4; a possible D gene is TRBD2 (6 bases). The CDR3 contains 16 residues. Trimming shortened V by 6 bases and J by 1 base, and 16 bases separated the two germline ends. Germline V lookup: CDR1 SGHAT, CDR2 FQDESV (reference sequence). CDR3 in DNA: TGTGCCAGCAGTGACTCCGGGACTCTCGCCAAAAACATTCAGTACTTC. Its protein product is CASSDSGTLAKNIQYF.

V is TRBV5-6 and J is TRBJ2-7; 7 positions agree with TRBD1. Trimming cost V 2 bases and J 5 bases; bases outside gene matches: 7. This CDR3 has 14 amino acids. Germline-derived CDR1 and CDR2 are SGHDT and YYEEEE. CDR3 residues: CASSFDREIHEQYF. The CDR3 DNA sequence: TGTGCCAGCAGCTTCGACAGGGAGATCCACGAGCAGTACTTC.

This CDR3 reads CSASTASTDTQYF. The CDR3 DNA is TGCAGCGCTTCGACAGCCAGCACAGATACGCAGTATTTT. V usage is TRBV29-1 and J usage is TRBJ2-3; D is possibly TRBD1 (5 bases). Germline V gene sequence: CDR1 SQVTM, CDR2 ANQGSEA. CDR3 size: 13 residues. V lost 7 bases and J lost 0, with 11 bases in between.

The sample holds one count of this clone. J is TRBJ1-5 and V is TRBV29-1; 11 bases agree with TRBD1. V gave up 2 bases and J gave up 5 bases; unmatched junction bases: 2. This CDR3 has 14 amino acids. Germline lookup yields CDR1 SQVTM and CDR2 ANQGSEA. The CDR3 DNA follows: TGCAGCGTTGAACTGGGACAGGGGGATCAGCCCCAGCATTTT. It translates to CSVELGQGDQPQHF.

V gene TRBV6-7 combines with J gene TRBJ1-1, with TRBD1 matching over 9 bases. TRBV6-7 is marked as an open reading frame, function uncertain. V was pared by 0 bases and J by 5 bases, with 13 bases of the junction left unmatched. The CDR3 length is 18 residues. The CDR3 nucleotides read TGTGCCAGCAGTTACTCGGGGAATTCACAGGGGGCGCGGACTGAAGCTTTCTTT. This sequence encodes CASSYSGNSQGARTEAFF.

This rearrangement joins TRBV15 to TRBJ1-2, with 7 bases aligning to TRBD1. Germline V CDR1 and CDR2: LNHNV, YYDKDF (reference sequence). Trimming removed 4 bases from V and 2 bases from J; junction bases left unmatched: 7. This CDR3 has 15 residues. The CDR3 DNA follows: TGTGCCACCAGCAAAGAGACAGGGTTCAACTATGGCTACACCTTC. Translating gives CATSKETGFNYGYTF. Combining the CDR3 with reference TRBV15 and TRBJ1-2 gives the whole variable domain DAMVIQNPRYQVTQFGKPVTLSCSQTLNHNVMYWYQQKSSQAPKLLFHYYDKDFNNEADTPDNFQSRRPNTSFCFLDIRSPGLGDTAMYLCATSKETGFNYGYTFGSGTRLTVV.

The chain uses TRBV2 and TRBJ2-2; D is perhaps TRBD1 (5 bases). The CDR3 is 13 amino acids. Germline CDR1 is SNHLY and CDR2 is FYNNEI. V shed 10 bases and J shed 4 bases, with 13 bases lying between them. CDR3 residues: CATLIRGTGELFF. The CDR3 nucleotides are TGTGCCACCCTCATTAGGGGCACCGGGGAGCTGTTTTTT.

The rearrangement uses TRBV7-6 and TRBJ2-3; no definite D call. CDR1 and CDR2 (germline): SGHVS, FNYEAQ. The V end lost 5 bases, the J end lost 3 bases, and 12 bases lay between the germline ends. This CDR3 has 14 residues. Here the CDR3 reads CASSLRPLTDTQYF. Written as DNA, the CDR3 is TGTGCCAGCAGCCTACGACCCCTTACAGATACGCAGTATTTT.

The V gene is TRBV28, the J gene TRBJ1-1; the D is unclear. V was clipped by 8 bases and J by 0 bases, with 13 bases between them. CDR3 length: 14 amino acids. Germline V lookup: CDR1 MDHEN, CDR2 SYDVKM. CDR3 sequence reads: CASSGFPMNTEAFF. The CDR3 bases are TGTGCCAGCTCTGGGTTTCCAATGAACACTGAAGCTTTCTTT.

V usage is TRBV6-9 and J usage is TRBJ1-2; D remains ambiguous. CDR1 MNHGY and CDR2 SVAAGI come from the germline V gene. V lost 7 bases and J lost 0, with 18 bases in between. CDR3 length: 16 residues. The CDR3 loop is CASTFFRAPANYGYTF. As DNA, the CDR3 is TGTGCCAGCACCTTCTTTCGGGCTCCGGCTAACTATGGCTACACCTTC.

The chain couples TRBV2 to TRBJ2-7; D unclear. The CDR3 loop spans 10 amino acids. Deletions cut 2 bases from V and 13 bases from J, with 9 bases between. Germline V lookup: CDR1 SNHLY, CDR2 FYNNEI. The CDR3 loop is CASSERVPYF. CDR3 DNA sequence: TGTGCCAGCAGTGAAAGAGTTCCTTACTTC.